These T cell receptor beta chains were read from a single sample in a study of blood T cell repertoires in COVID-19. Assay: immunoSEQ multiplex PCR; the TCRdb copy retains only in-frame clones and omits some. This sample yields under 200,000 clones, of which over 75% are seen a single time; about 3% belongs to the top ten. The material sequenced was peripheral blood. The receptors come from a man aged 65 to 85 with acute or convalescent COVID-19. The CDR3 runs from the conserved cysteine through the conserved F or W. Fields, in order: CDR3 DNA, CDR3 protein, clone size, D gene, V gene, J gene. The D gene is left open where the match is weak. Clone size, where shown, is once, few, many, or a class for clones that have expanded.

CDR3 DNA: TGTGCCACCAGTGATTATCAATTATCCGGGACAGGGGCCTACAATGAGCAGTTCTTC; CDR3 protein: CATSDYQLSGTGAYNEQFF; clone size: -; D gene: TRBD1; V gene: TRBV24-1; J gene: TRBJ2-1
CDR3 DNA: TGTGCCAGCAGTTACTCGCAGGGGGGTGAGACCCAGTACTTC; CDR3 protein: CASSYSQGGETQYF; clone size: many; D gene: -; V gene: TRBV6-6; J gene: TRBJ2-5
CDR3 DNA: TGTGCCAGCAACAGGGACATAAACTATGGCTACACCTTC; CDR3 protein: CASNRDINYGYTF; clone size: -; D gene: -; V gene: TRBV6-5; J gene: TRBJ1-2
CDR3 DNA: TGTGCTAGTGGTCCCGGACAGGGGAATGAAAAACTGTTTTTT; CDR3 protein: CASGPGQGNEKLFF; clone size: -; D gene: TRBD1; V gene: TRBV12-5; J gene: TRBJ1-4
CDR3 DNA: TGTGCCTGGAGTAAAGGGGGCACCGGGGAGCTGTTTTTT; CDR3 protein: CAWSKGGTGELFF; clone size: -; D gene: -; V gene: TRBV30; J gene: TRBJ2-2
CDR3 DNA: TGCGCCAGCAGCGATACCGGGACTAGCGTTTCTGATACGCAGTATTTT; CDR3 protein: CASSDTGTSVSDTQYF; clone size: -; D gene: TRBD2; V gene: TRBV5-1; J gene: TRBJ2-3
CDR3 DNA: TGTGCCAGCAGCGCTAGCGGTTACGAGCAGTACTTC; CDR3 protein: CASSASGYEQYF; clone size: -; D gene: TRBD2; V gene: TRBV14; J gene: TRBJ2-7
CDR3 DNA: TGTGCCAGCAGCTTGCAGGACACTGAAGCTTTCTTT; CDR3 protein: CASSLQDTEAFF; clone size: -; D gene: -; V gene: TRBV5-4; J gene: TRBJ1-1
CDR3 DNA: TGCGCCAGCAGTGAAGGCGGGGGCCCCTACGAGCAGTACTTC; CDR3 protein: CASSEGGGPYEQYF; clone size: -; D gene: -; V gene: TRBV10-1; J gene: TRBJ2-7
CDR3 DNA: TGTGCCAGCTCACCAATCTCTAGCGGGAGCCAAGAGACCCAGTACTTC; CDR3 protein: CASSPISSGSQETQYF; clone size: -; D gene: TRBD2; V gene: TRBV18; J gene: TRBJ2-5
CDR3 DNA: TGTGCCAGCAGTTTATTGGGACTAGGGAGCACAGATACGCAGTATTTT; CDR3 protein: CASSLLGLGSTDTQYF; clone size: -; D gene: TRBD2; V gene: TRBV27; J gene: TRBJ2-3
CDR3 DNA: TGTGCCAGCAGTTTTTATGGAAACACCATATATTTT; CDR3 protein: CASSFYGNTIYF; clone size: few; D gene: -; V gene: TRBV12-3/TRBV12-4; J gene: TRBJ1-3
CDR3 DNA: TGCAGTGCTAGATTTGAGGGCTACACCTTC; CDR3 protein: CSARFEGYTF; clone size: -; D gene: -; V gene: TRBV20-1; J gene: TRBJ1-2
CDR3 DNA: TGTGCCAGCAGCTTGGCAGGAACGGGGGATTTTGAGACCCAGTACTTC; CDR3 protein: CASSLAGTGDFETQYF; clone size: many; D gene: -; V gene: TRBV5-4; J gene: TRBJ2-5
CDR3 DNA: TGTGCCAGCAGTTCCCTCCCGCTAGGGGCCTCCTACAATGAGCAGTTCTTC; CDR3 protein: CASSSLPLGASYNEQFF; clone size: -; D gene: -; V gene: TRBV27; J gene: TRBJ2-1
CDR3 DNA: TGTGCCAGCAGTGAATCGGCCGGACTAGCGGGATTAGAGCAGTACTTC; CDR3 protein: CASSESAGLAGLEQYF; clone size: -; D gene: TRBD2; V gene: TRBV25-1; J gene: TRBJ2-7
CDR3 DNA: TGTGCCATCAGGACCTCCGGCACAGGGAACACCGGGGAGCTGTTTTTT; CDR3 protein: CAIRTSGTGNTGELFF; clone size: -; D gene: -; V gene: TRBV10-3; J gene: TRBJ2-2
CDR3 DNA: TGTGCCACCAGTGATTGGGGGCTGGATGGCTACACCTTC; CDR3 protein: CATSDWGLDGYTF; clone size: -; D gene: -; V gene: TRBV24-1; J gene: TRBJ1-2
CDR3 DNA: TGTGCCAGTAGTTTAACTAGCGGACTAAATGAGCAGTTCTTC; CDR3 protein: CASSLTSGLNEQFF; clone size: -; D gene: TRBD2; V gene: TRBV19; J gene: TRBJ2-1
CDR3 DNA: TGCGCCAGCAGCTCTAGCGGGGCTTCCTACAATGAGCAGTTCTTC; CDR3 protein: CASSSSGASYNEQFF; clone size: once; D gene: TRBD2; V gene: TRBV5-1; J gene: TRBJ2-1
CDR3 DNA: TGTGCCAGCAGCTTAGGCCGGGGGGGCACCTACAATGAGCAGTTCTTC; CDR3 protein: CASSLGRGGTYNEQFF; clone size: few; D gene: TRBD2; V gene: TRBV7-9; J gene: TRBJ2-1
CDR3 DNA: TGTGCCAGCAGGACAGCAAATTCACCCCTCCACTTT; CDR3 protein: CASRTANSPLHF; clone size: -; D gene: -; V gene: TRBV6-5; J gene: TRBJ1-6
CDR3 DNA: TGCGCCAGCAGCCAAGTCCTCCGGGACACAGTATATGGCTACACCTTC; CDR3 protein: CASSQVLRDTVYGYTF; clone size: -; D gene: -; V gene: TRBV4-1; J gene: TRBJ1-2
CDR3 DNA: TGTGCCAGCAGCCTAACCTCAGGGGGCGAAGAGACCCAGTACTTC; CDR3 protein: CASSLTSGGEETQYF; clone size: -; D gene: TRBD1; V gene: TRBV7-3; J gene: TRBJ2-5
CDR3 DNA: TGTGCCAGTAGTATAGGAGGGGGACAGAACTACGAGCAGTACTTC; CDR3 protein: CASSIGGGQNYEQYF; clone size: -; D gene: TRBD1; V gene: TRBV19; J gene: TRBJ2-7
CDR3 DNA: TGTGCCAGCAGTGAATTCGGGGACAGTTATTCACCCCTCCACTTT; CDR3 protein: CASSEFGDSYSPLHF; clone size: -; D gene: TRBD1; V gene: TRBV25-1; J gene: TRBJ1-6
CDR3 DNA: TGCGCCAGCAGCATCACAGGGGGCGTCTACAATGAGCAGTTCTTC; CDR3 protein: CASSITGGVYNEQFF; clone size: -; D gene: TRBD1; V gene: TRBV5-1; J gene: TRBJ2-1
CDR3 DNA: TGTGCCAGCAGTACAGGGTTATGGGATTCACCCCTCCACTTT; CDR3 protein: CASSTGLWDSPLHF; clone size: once; D gene: -; V gene: TRBV2; J gene: TRBJ1-6
CDR3 DNA: TGTGCCAGTAGTATTCGGGGGGCAGGAGGGATGAACACTGAAGCTTTCTTT; CDR3 protein: CASSIRGAGGMNTEAFF; clone size: -; D gene: -; V gene: TRBV19; J gene: TRBJ1-1
CDR3 DNA: TGTGCCAGCACCCGGGGACTAGCGGGGGTGGGAGATACGCAGTATTTT; CDR3 protein: CASTRGLAGVGDTQYF; clone size: -; D gene: TRBD2; V gene: TRBV2; J gene: TRBJ2-3
CDR3 DNA: TGTGCCAGCAGTTTGGGCACCGGTGGCTACACCTTC; CDR3 protein: CASSLGTGGYTF; clone size: -; D gene: -; V gene: TRBV12-3/TRBV12-4; J gene: TRBJ1-2
CDR3 DNA: TGTGCCAGCAGTGCAATCTTAGGGGATGAAAAACTGTTTTTT; CDR3 protein: CASSAILGDEKLFF; clone size: -; D gene: -; V gene: TRBV28; J gene: TRBJ1-4
CDR3 DNA: TGTGCCAGTTCCCTGGACAGGGAGGTCAATGAGCAGTTCTTC; CDR3 protein: CASSLDREVNEQFF; clone size: -; D gene: TRBD1; V gene: TRBV19; J gene: TRBJ2-1
CDR3 DNA: TGTGCCATCAGTGAGCCCGGGACTGCGCGGGTCGAGACCCAGTACTTC; CDR3 protein: CAISEPGTARVETQYF; clone size: few; D gene: -; V gene: TRBV10-3; J gene: TRBJ2-5
CDR3 DNA: TGTGCCAGCACTATAGGACAGGGAGAGACAGATACGCAGTATTTT; CDR3 protein: CASTIGQGETDTQYF; clone size: -; D gene: TRBD1; V gene: TRBV4-2; J gene: TRBJ2-3
CDR3 DNA: TGTGCCAGCAGCTTGGCTAGGACAGGGGTTATGAACACTGAAGCTTTCTTT; CDR3 protein: CASSLARTGVMNTEAFF; clone size: -; D gene: TRBD1; V gene: TRBV5-4; J gene: TRBJ1-1
CDR3 DNA: TGTGCCACCAGCCATACCAACACCGCCCTGATCCGAGAGCAGTTCTTC; CDR3 protein: CATSHTNTALIREQFF; clone size: -; D gene: -; V gene: TRBV24-1; J gene: TRBJ2-1
CDR3 DNA: TGTGCCAGCAGCTTGGCGATCCGGGGGGTTGGTGAGCAGTTCTTC; CDR3 protein: CASSLAIRGVGEQFF; clone size: once; D gene: TRBD2; V gene: TRBV5-8; J gene: TRBJ2-1
CDR3 DNA: TGCGCCAGCAGCTTGGGTGGGACAGGGAATTCACCCCTCCACTTT; CDR3 protein: CASSLGGTGNSPLHF; clone size: -; D gene: TRBD1; V gene: TRBV5-1; J gene: TRBJ1-6
CDR3 DNA: TGTGCCAGCAGCTTAAGGAGCCACCTCTCCTACGAGCAGTACTTC; CDR3 protein: CASSLRSHLSYEQYF; clone size: few; D gene: -; V gene: TRBV7-2; J gene: TRBJ2-7
CDR3 DNA: TGTGCCAGCAGTTTACAGGGTGGGTATCAGCCCCAGCATTTT; CDR3 protein: CASSLQGGYQPQHF; clone size: -; D gene: -; V gene: TRBV28; J gene: TRBJ1-5
CDR3 DNA: TGTGCCACCAGTGATCCCAGTTTTGCGGGAGGGTTCACAGATACGCAGTATTTT; CDR3 protein: CATSDPSFAGGFTDTQYF; clone size: -; D gene: TRBD2; V gene: TRBV24-1; J gene: TRBJ2-3
CDR3 DNA: TGCAGTGCTAAACAGTCCTACGAGCAGTACTTC; CDR3 protein: CSAKQSYEQYF; clone size: -; D gene: -; V gene: TRBV20-1; J gene: TRBJ2-7
CDR3 DNA: TGTGCCAGCAGCGTAGACGGGTTGCGTACAGATACGCAGTATTTT; CDR3 protein: CASSVDGLRTDTQYF; clone size: -; D gene: -; V gene: TRBV9; J gene: TRBJ2-3
CDR3 DNA: TGTGCCACCAGCAGCATCTCTGGAAACACCATATATTTT; CDR3 protein: CATSSISGNTIYF; clone size: -; D gene: -; V gene: TRBV15; J gene: TRBJ1-3
CDR3 DNA: TGTGCCAGTAGTATACAAGGGACAGGAAGGGCTGAAGCTTTCTTT; CDR3 protein: CASSIQGTGRAEAFF; clone size: -; D gene: TRBD1; V gene: TRBV19; J gene: TRBJ1-1
CDR3 DNA: TGTGCCACCAGCAAACCGGGACTAGCGGGAGATACGCAGTATTTT; CDR3 protein: CATSKPGLAGDTQYF; clone size: -; D gene: TRBD2; V gene: TRBV15; J gene: TRBJ2-3